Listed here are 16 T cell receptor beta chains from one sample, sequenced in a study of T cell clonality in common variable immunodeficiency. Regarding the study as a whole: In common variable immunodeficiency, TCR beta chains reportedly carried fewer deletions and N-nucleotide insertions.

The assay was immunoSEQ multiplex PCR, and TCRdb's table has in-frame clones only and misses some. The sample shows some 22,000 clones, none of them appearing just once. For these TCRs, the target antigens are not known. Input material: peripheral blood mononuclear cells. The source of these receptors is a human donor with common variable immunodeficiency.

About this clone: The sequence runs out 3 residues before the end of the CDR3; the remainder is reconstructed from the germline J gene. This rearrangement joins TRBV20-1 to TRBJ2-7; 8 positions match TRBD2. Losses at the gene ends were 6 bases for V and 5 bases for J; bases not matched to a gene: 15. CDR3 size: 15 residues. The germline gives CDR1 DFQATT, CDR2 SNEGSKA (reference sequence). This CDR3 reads CSATDHGGATNEQYF. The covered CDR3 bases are TGCAGTGCCACCGACCACGGGGGGGCGACCAACGAG.

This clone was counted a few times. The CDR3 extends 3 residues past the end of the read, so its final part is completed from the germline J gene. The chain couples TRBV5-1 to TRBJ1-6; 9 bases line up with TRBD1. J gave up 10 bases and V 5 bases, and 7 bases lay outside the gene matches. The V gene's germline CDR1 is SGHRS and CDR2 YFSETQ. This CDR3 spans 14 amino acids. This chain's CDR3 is CASRPDRGTSPLHF. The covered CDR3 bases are TGCGCCAGCAGGCCCGACAGGGGGACCTCACCC.

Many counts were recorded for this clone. CDR3 bases read: TGTGCCAGCAGTGATAAGGGGACAGGGTACAATGAG. Translating it yields CASSDKGTGYNE. The full CDR3 sequence reads CASSDKGTGYNEQFF. This sequence joins TRBV2 and TRBJ2-1; 9 positions match TRBD1. The read terminates 3 residues before the CDR3 end, so the remaining end is supplied by the germline J gene. Germline CDR1 and CDR2: SNHLY and FYNNEI. With 3 bases clipped from V and 4 bases from J, the junction kept 4 bases outside the gene matches. The CDR3 has 15 amino acids.

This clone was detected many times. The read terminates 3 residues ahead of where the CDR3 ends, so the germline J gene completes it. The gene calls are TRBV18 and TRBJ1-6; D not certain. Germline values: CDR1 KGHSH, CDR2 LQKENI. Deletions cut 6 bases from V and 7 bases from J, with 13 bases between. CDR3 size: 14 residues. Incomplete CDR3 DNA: TGTGCCAGCTCCCCGACTAGTGGGAATTCACCC. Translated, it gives CASSPTSGNSP. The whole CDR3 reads CASSPTSGNSPLHF.

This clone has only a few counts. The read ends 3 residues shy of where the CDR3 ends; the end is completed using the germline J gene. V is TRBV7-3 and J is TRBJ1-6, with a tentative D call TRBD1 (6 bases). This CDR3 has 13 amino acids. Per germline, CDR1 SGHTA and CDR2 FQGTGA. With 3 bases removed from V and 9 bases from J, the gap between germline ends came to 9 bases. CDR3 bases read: TGTGCCAGCAGCTTCAGGGGCGGTTCACCC. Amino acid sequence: CASSFRGGSP. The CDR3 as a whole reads CASSFRGGSPLHF.

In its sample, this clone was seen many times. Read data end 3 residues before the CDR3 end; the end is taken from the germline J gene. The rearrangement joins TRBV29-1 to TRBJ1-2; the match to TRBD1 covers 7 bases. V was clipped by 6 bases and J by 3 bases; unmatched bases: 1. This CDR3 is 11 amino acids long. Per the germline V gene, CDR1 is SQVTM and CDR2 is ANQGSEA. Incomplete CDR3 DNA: TGCAGCGTAACAGGGGACTATGGC. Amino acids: CSVTGDYG. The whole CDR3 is CSVTGDYGYTF.

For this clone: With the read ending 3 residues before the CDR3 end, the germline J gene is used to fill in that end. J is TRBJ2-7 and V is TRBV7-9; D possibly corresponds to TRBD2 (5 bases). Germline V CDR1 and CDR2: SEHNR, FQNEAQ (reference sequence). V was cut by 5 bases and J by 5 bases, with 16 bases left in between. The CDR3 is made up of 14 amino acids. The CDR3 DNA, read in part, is TGTGCCAGCAGCCCCGGACTCCGAGGTAACGAG. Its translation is CASSPGLRGNE. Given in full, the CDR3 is CASSPGLRGNEQYF. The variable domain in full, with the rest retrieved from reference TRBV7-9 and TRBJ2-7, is DTGVSQNPRHKITKRGQNVTFRCDPISEHNRLYWYRQTLGQGPEFLTYFQNEAQLEKSRLLSDRFSAERPKGSFSTLEIQRTEQGDSAMYLCASSPGLRGNEQYFGPGTRLTVT.

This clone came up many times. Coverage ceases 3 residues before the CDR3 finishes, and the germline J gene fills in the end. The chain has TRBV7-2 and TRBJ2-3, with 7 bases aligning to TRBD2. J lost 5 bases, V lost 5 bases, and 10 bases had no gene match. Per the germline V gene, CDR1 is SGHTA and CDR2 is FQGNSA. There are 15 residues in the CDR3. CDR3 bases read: TGTGCCAGCAGCCACCCTAGCGGTTGGGTAGATACG. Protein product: CASSHPSGWVDT. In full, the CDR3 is CASSHPSGWVDTQYF.

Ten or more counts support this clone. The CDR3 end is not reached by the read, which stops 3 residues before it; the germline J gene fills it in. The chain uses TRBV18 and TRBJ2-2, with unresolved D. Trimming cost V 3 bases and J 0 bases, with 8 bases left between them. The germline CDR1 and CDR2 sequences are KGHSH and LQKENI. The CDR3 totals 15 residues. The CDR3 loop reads CASSPESANTGELFF. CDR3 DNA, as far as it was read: TGTGCCAGCTCACCGGAAAGCGCGAACACCGGGGAG.

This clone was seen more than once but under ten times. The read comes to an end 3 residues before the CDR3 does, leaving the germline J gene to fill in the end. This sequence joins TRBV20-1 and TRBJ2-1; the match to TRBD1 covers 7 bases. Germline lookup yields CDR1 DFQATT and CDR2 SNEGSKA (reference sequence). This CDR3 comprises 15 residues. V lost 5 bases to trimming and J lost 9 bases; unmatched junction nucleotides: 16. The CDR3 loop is CSALHDRVSDSEQFF. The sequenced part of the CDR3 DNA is TGCAGTGCTTTACATGACAGGGTGTCGGACAGTGAG.

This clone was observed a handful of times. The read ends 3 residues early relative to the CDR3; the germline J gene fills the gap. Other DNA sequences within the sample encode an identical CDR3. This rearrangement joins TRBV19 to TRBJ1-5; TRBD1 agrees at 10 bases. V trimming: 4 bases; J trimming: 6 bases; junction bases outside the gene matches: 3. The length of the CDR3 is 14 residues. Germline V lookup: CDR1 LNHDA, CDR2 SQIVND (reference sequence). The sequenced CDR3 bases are TGTGCCAGTAGTAGGGACAGGGGTGCTCAGCCC. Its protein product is CASSRDRGAQP. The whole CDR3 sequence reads CASSRDRGAQPQHF.

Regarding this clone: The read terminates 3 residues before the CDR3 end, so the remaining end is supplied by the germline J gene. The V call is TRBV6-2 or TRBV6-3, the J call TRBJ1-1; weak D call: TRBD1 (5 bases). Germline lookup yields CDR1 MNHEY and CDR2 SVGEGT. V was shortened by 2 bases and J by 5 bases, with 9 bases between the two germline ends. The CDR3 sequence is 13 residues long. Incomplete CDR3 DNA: TGTGCCAGCAGTTACGGGGGGGGTACTGAA. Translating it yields CASSYGGGTE. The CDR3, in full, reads CASSYGGGTEAFF.

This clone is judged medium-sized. The CDR3 bases that were read are TGCAGTGCTCGATTAAGCGTCCGGGACAGGGGTTACAATGAG. It yields the protein CSARLSVRDRGYNE. The full CDR3 reads CSARLSVRDRGYNEQFF. The rearrangement uses TRBV20-1 and TRBJ2-1, with 10 bases matching TRBD1. The missing CDR3 end, 3 residues past where the read stops, is filled in from the germline J gene. With V trimmed by 5 bases and J by 4 bases, 14 bases remained unmatched. The length of the CDR3 is 17 residues. The germline gives CDR1 DFQATT, CDR2 SNEGSKA (reference sequence).

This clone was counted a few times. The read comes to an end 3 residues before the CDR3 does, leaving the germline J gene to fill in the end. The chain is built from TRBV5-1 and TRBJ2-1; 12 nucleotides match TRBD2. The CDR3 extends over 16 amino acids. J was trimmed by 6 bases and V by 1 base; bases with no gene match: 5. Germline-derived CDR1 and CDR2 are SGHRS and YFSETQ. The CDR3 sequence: CASSLMASGRANEQFF. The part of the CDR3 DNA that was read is TGCGCCAGCAGCTTGATGGCTAGCGGGAGGGCCAATGAG.

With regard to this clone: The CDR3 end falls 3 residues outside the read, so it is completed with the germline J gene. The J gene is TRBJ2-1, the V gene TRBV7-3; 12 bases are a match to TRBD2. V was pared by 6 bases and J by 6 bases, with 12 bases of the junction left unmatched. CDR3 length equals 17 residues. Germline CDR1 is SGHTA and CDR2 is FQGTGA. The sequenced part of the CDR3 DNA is TGTGCCAGCAGTCGCGCTAGCGGGAGGGGTTTTCCCAATGAG. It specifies CASSRASGRGFPNE. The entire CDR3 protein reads CASSRASGRGFPNEQFF.

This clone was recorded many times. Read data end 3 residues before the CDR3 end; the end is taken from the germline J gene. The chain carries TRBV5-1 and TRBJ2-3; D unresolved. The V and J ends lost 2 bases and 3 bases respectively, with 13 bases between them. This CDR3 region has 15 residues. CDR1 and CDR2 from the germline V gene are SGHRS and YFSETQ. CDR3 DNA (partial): TGCGCCAGCAGCTTTGACCCAGCGAGTACAGATACG. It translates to CASSFDPASTDT. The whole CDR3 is CASSFDPASTDTQYF.